These 8 T cell receptor beta chains were sequenced from one sample in a study of blood T cell repertoires in COVID-19. Method: immunoSEQ multiplex PCR; TCRdb's copy keeps in-frame clones and lacks some. The sample records 350,000 to 400,000 clones, around 89% being singletons. The specimen sequenced was PBMCs or T cells enriched from blood (not recorded which). All receptors derive from a woman aged 18 to 35 who had recovered from COVID-19.

The chain has TRBV21-1 and TRBJ1-4; TRBD1, the table's D call, was not compared with the DNA. TRBV21-1 is termed a pseudogene. The CDR3 loop spans 16 amino acids. The CDR3 reads CASSKDWRQGSEKLFF. DNA of the CDR3: TGTGCCAGCAGCAAAGATTGGCGACAGGGATCGGAAAAACTGTTTTTT.

This clone was seen only once. The V and J genes are TRBV9 and TRBJ2-7; 8 bases fit TRBD2. The junction had 11 bases not matched to a gene; V was cut back by 3 bases and J by 3 bases. This CDR3 comprises 16 residues. Germline assignment: CDR1 SGDLS and CDR2 YYNGEE. As DNA, the CDR3 is TGTGCCAGCAGCGCCCCGCCGGGGGGGGCGGACTACGAGCAGTACTTC. This translates into CASSAPPGGADYEQYF.

The chain recombines TRBV7-3 with TRBJ2-7; 7 nucleotides match TRBD2. This CDR3 is 15 amino acids long. Trimming took 2 bases from V and 0 from J; bases not matched to a gene: 4. Germline-derived CDR1 and CDR2 are SGHTA and FQGTGA. The CDR3 is CASSLSGGFSYEQYF. The CDR3 nucleotides read TGTGCCAGCAGCTTATCCGGGGGGTTCTCCTACGAGCAGTACTTC.

This chain connects TRBV9 to TRBJ1-2; 8 bases fit TRBD1. This CDR3 is 15 amino acids long. Per the germline V gene, CDR1 is SGDLS and CDR2 is YYNGEE. With 0 bases clipped from V and 7 bases from J, the junction kept 8 bases outside the gene matches. CDR3 region: CASSVVSAGGAGYTF. The CDR3 DNA reads as TGTGCCAGCAGCGTAGTTTCGGCAGGGGGCGCTGGCTACACCTTC.

This chain links TRBV6-5 with TRBJ2-3; D gene unclear. The CDR3 has 15 amino acids. The germline V gene encodes CDR1 MNHEY and CDR2 SVGAGI. V gave up 5 bases and J gave up 2 bases, with 14 bases separating them. The CDR3 region is CASSPRMSITDTQYF. The CDR3 DNA follows: TGTGCCAGCAGTCCCCGTATGAGCATCACAGATACGCAGTATTTT.

Only one count was recorded for this clone. V is TRBV14 and J is TRBJ2-7, with 9 bases identical to TRBD1. J gave up 1 base and V 0 bases, and 7 bases lay outside the gene matches. The CDR3 has 17 amino acids. The germline gives CDR1 SGHDN, CDR2 FVKESK. The CDR3 loop is CASSQETPGQGSYEQYF. The CDR3, as DNA: TGTGCCAGCAGCCAAGAAACACCGGGACAGGGATCCTACGAGCAGTACTTC.

The count of this clone is one. The chain joins TRBV9 to TRBJ1-4; D remains unclear. V was cut by 4 bases and J by 4 bases, with 11 bases left in between. CDR1 SGDLS and CDR2 YYNGEE come from the germline V gene. There are 14 residues in the CDR3. CDR3 residues: CASSPEGLNEKLFF. CDR3 bases: TGTGCCAGCAGCCCGGAGGGCCTTAATGAAAAACTGTTTTTT.

A single count supports this clone. The chain couples TRBV3-1 (or the pseudogene TRBV3-2) to TRBJ2-3, with D tentatively TRBD1 (5 bases). Looked up from germline, CDR1 is LGHDT and CDR2 is YNNKEL (reference sequence). This CDR3 has 15 residues. Trimming left V 0 bases short and J 0 bases short, with 7 bases between. The CDR3 here is CASSQESGSTDTQYF. DNA for the CDR3: TGTGCCAGCAGCCAAGAATCAGGGAGCACAGATACGCAGTATTTT.